This is a list of T cell receptor beta chains from one sample in a study of blood T cell repertoires in COVID-19. Using immunoSEQ multiplex PCR, the repertoire was profiled, and TCRdb retains in-frame clones only, with some absent. In the table there are over 400,000 clones, 86% of which are singletons. Sequencing was carried out using peripheral blood. The receptors stem from a woman under 40 with active or convalescent COVID-19. Each CDR3 is given with its conserved first and last residue. The size of a clone is reported for some rows only, either as once, few or many, or as a class for expanded clones.

v_call,j_call,clone_size,cdr3_aa
TRBV5-6,TRBJ1-4,-,CASSWGTAATNEKLFF
TRBV6-5,TRBJ2-7,-,CASRPDRVAYEQYF
TRBV4-1,TRBJ1-1,-,CASSQDWRGGTEAFF
TRBV6-5,TRBJ1-2,-,CASSPDSENYGYTF
TRBV3-1/TRBV3-2,TRBJ2-4,-,CASSQVPGQGLIQYF
TRBV5-4,TRBJ2-1,-,CASSLVGRGSSYNEQFF
TRBV11-2,TRBJ2-2,-,CASSLGQTITGELFF
TRBV5-5,TRBJ1-1,-,CASSLGWGATEAFF
TRBV3-1/TRBV3-2,TRBJ1-1,-,CASSQGGMGRGTEAFF
TRBV15,TRBJ1-1,-,CATSSRKTDLNTEAFF
TRBV6-5,TRBJ1-1,-,CASTPRQGNTEAFF
TRBV5-5,TRBJ1-4,-,CASSLNDRVTNEKLFF
TRBV12-3/TRBV12-4,TRBJ2-1,-,CASSPTSGAEQFF
TRBV5-5,TRBJ1-2,-,CASSLRELLGGYTF
TRBV3-1/TRBV3-2,TRBJ1-1,-,CASSRTEGGRNTEAFF
TRBV19,TRBJ1-1,-,CASSASAFTEAFF
TRBV27,TRBJ2-1,-,CASSLRGQSYNEQFF
TRBV4-1,TRBJ1-4,once,CASSQVLTGNEKLFF
TRBV15,TRBJ1-5,-,CATSREEGYQPQHF
TRBV19,TRBJ1-1,-,CASSTRQDTEAFF
TRBV7-9,TRBJ2-7,-,CASSSQGNSYEQYF
TRBV4-1,TRBJ2-1,-,CASSQEGGRGAPWNEQFF
TRBV5-8,TRBJ2-1,-,CASSLGTSRRISSYNEQFF
TRBV2,TRBJ2-2,-,CASAWDRTNTGELFF
TRBV5-4,TRBJ1-3,-,CASSLSGNTIYF
TRBV7-9,TRBJ1-2,-,CASSLGGGRGYTF
TRBV2,TRBJ1-5,-,CASRVDRNQPQHF
TRBV6-4,TRBJ1-2,-,CASSESVGVGYTF
TRBV29-1,TRBJ1-1,few,CSVGDRGQGAFF
TRBV6-1,TRBJ2-7,-,CASSDNYEQYF
TRBV2,TRBJ1-6,-,CASSSQGADNSPLHF
TRBV30,TRBJ1-4,-,CAWTRWGRSGEKLFF
TRBV5-1,TRBJ1-1,few,CASSWGDFGSGTEAFF
TRBV29-1,TRBJ1-2,-,CSAGADYGYTF
TRBV6-1,TRBJ1-3,-,CASSKGRTSTGNTIYF
TRBV5-1,TRBJ1-2,-,CASSQGTLHGYTF
TRBV27,TRBJ1-2,-,CASSHGQNYGYTF
TRBV11-2,TRBJ2-3,-,CASSLSPQGGTTDTQYF
TRBV6-5,TRBJ1-2,-,CASSEGREGYTF
TRBV7-8,TRBJ1-4,-,CASSLVEGQGADSNEKLFF
TRBV29-1,TRBJ2-5,once,CSVEWQGQETQYF
TRBV10-1,TRBJ2-7,-,CASSEKLGGTGNEQYF
TRBV9,TRBJ1-1,-,CASSVGGQYTEAFF
TRBV5-1,TRBJ1-1,-,CASSLESGMNTEAFF
TRBV5-6,TRBJ1-2,-,CASSLVGVANGYTF
TRBV4-2,TRBJ2-1,once,CASNRAGEYNEQFF
TRBV30,TRBJ2-1,-,CAWSVQNEQFF
TRBV30,TRBJ2-5,-,CAWSRLAGGQETQYF
TRBV5-1,TRBJ2-5,-,CASSLDGLAGGRQYF
TRBV10-3,TRBJ2-5,-,CAISETGQETQYF